The rows below give T cell receptor beta chains drawn from one sample of a study of cytomegalovirus exposure and HLA in healthy donors. The data were produced by immunoSEQ multiplex PCR, yet TCRdb's version contains in-frame clones alone and is incomplete. The table lists fewer than 130,000 clones, roughly 70% of them singletons, with about a tenth in the top ten. The specimen sequenced was PBMCs. These receptors were obtained from a man in his forties in good health and CMV-seropositive. Each CDR3 is given with its conserved first and last residue.

J,V,CDR3
TRBJ1-3,TRBV5-6,CASSLWGVNTIYF
TRBJ2-2,TRBV11-2,CASSLESFGGELFF
TRBJ2-5,TRBV14,CASNLVGGETQYF
TRBJ1-1,TRBV10-3,CAITSEGRGSTEAFF
TRBJ1-4,TRBV6-5,CASMGPDEKLFF
TRBJ2-7,TRBV30,CAWDPGLAGGEQYF
TRBJ2-1,TRBV5-1,CASSSGLAGSYNEQFF
TRBJ2-5,TRBV15,CATSRWAGGSGEQYF
TRBJ2-5,TRBV6-1,CASRRQGETQYF
TRBJ2-1,TRBV28,CASSFALAGDYNEQFF
TRBJ2-4,TRBV23-1,CASSQPRGENIQYF
TRBJ2-5,TRBV7-9,CASSHVRYQETQYF
TRBJ2-5,TRBV11-2,CASSSIRAGGWETQYF
TRBJ2-2,TRBV9,CASSASGRTHTGELFF
TRBJ2-1,TRBV30,CAWSALGSGKFGNEQFF
TRBJ2-2,TRBV9,CASSVEGQGIRELFF
TRBJ1-1,TRBV5-6,CASSQVAGGNGAFF
TRBJ1-1,TRBV5-4,CASSSSTGVHTEAFF
TRBJ1-1,TRBV11-2,CASSLGGNTEAFF
TRBJ1-3,TRBV6-1,CASKSQPYSGNTIYF
TRBJ2-2,TRBV25-1,CANWTGEATGELFF
TRBJ2-5,TRBV11-3,CASSAGQETQYF
TRBJ2-6,TRBV2,CASSRDRVPTSGANVLTF
TRBJ1-5,TRBV27,CASSLSYNQPQHF
TRBJ2-5,TRBV9,CASSLAGVGETQYF
TRBJ1-5,TRBV6-6,CASSYSGGNQPQHF
TRBJ1-2,TRBV5-1,CASSLGMGQGGYTF
TRBJ2-7,TRBV5-4,CASSFGPDASYEQYF
TRBJ2-3,TRBV27,CASKRDRFSTDTQYF
TRBJ1-5,TRBV19,CASRSLRDRSYSNQPQHF
TRBJ1-2,TRBV5-4,CASSSEAIWGYTF
TRBJ2-1,TRBV7-9,CASSSGTSGVPFF
TRBJ1-2,TRBV19,CASTKDRGLTTGYTF
TRBJ2-3,TRBV7-3,CASSLTGGSADTQYF
TRBJ2-5,TRBV5-1,CASSLVLAGAETQYF
TRBJ2-7,TRBV18,CASSPGGSPYEQYF
TRBJ2-5,TRBV10-3,CAIKSSGRFEETQYF
TRBJ1-2,TRBV6-4,CASSKSGVGGYTF
TRBJ2-3,TRBV25-1,CASSLAGAPTDTQYF
TRBJ2-2,TRBV9,CASSLGLPGELFF